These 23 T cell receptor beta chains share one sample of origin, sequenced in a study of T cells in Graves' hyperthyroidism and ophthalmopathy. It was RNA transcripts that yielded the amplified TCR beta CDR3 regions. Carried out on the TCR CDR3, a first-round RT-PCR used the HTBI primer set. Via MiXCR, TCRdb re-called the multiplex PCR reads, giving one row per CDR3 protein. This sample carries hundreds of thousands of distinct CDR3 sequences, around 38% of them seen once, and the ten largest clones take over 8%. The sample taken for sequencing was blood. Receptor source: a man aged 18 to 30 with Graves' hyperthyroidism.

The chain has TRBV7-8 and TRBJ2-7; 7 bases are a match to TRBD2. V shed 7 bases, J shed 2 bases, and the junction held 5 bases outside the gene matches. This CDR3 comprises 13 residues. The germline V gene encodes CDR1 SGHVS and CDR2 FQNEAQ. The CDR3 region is CASTPGGAYEQYF. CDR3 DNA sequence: TGTGCCAGCACCCCGGGGGGAGCCTACGAGCAGTACTTC.

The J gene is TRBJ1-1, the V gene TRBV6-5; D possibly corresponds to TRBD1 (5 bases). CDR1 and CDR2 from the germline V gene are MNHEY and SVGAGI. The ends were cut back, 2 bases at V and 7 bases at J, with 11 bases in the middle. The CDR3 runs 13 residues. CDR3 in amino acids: CASSYVRAVEAFF. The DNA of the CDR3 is TGTGCCAGCAGTTACGTCAGGGCCGTTGAAGCTTTCTTT.

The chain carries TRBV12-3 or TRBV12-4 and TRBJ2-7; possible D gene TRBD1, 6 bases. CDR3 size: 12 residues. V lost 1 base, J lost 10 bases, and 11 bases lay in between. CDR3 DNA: TGTGCCAGCAGTTTAGGACAGGCGATACAGTACTTC. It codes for CASSLGQAIQYF.

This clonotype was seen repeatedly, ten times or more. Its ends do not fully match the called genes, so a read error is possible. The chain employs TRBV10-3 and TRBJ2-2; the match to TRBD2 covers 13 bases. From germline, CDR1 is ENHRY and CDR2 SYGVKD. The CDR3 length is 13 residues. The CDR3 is CAIGLAGAGELFF. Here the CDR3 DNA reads TGTGCCATCGGACTAGCGGGGGCCGGCGAGCTGTTTTTT.

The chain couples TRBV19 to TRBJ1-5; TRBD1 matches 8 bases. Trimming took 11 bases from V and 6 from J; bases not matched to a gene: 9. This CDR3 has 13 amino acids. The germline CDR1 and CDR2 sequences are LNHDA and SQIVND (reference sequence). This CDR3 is CAWSGQGGQPQHF. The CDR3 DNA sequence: TGTGCCTGGAGTGGACAGGGCGGTCAGCCCCAGCATTTT.

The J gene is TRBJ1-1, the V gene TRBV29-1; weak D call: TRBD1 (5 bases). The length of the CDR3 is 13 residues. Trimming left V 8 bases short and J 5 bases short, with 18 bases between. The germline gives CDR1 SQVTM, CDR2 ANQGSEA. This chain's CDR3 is CSLAIGGLTEAFF. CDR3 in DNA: TGCAGCTTGGCGATCGGGGGGTTGACTGAAGCTTTCTTT.

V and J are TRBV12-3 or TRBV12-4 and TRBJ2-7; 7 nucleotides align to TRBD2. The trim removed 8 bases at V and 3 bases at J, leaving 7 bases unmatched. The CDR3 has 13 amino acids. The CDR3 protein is CASGSGDNYEQYF. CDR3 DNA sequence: TGTGCCAGCGGCAGCGGGGATAACTACGAGCAGTACTTC.

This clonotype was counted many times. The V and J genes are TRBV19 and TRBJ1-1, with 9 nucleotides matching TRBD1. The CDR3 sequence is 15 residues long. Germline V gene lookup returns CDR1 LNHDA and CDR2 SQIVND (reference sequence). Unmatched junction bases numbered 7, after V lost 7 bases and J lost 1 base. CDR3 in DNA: TGTGCCAGTACCCTTAAGGGACAGGGGAACACTGAAGCTTTCTTT. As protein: CASTLKGQGNTEAFF.

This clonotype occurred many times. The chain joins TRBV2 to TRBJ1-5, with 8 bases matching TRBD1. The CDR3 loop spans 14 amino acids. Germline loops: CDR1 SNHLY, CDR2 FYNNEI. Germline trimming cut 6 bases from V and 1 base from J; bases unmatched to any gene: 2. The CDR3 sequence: CASSRDRSNQPQHF. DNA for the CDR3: TGTGCCAGCAGCCGGGACAGGAGCAATCAGCCCCAGCATTTT.

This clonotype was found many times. CDR3 nucleotide sequence: TGTGCCATCACGGGAGGGCCGGGGGAGACCCAGTACTTC. It encodes CAITGGPGETQYF. This chain joins TRBV10-3 and TRBJ2-5; 8 positions match TRBD2. The CDR3 consists of 13 residues. V dropped 7 bases and J dropped 5; count of bases not matched to a gene: 6. Germline CDR1 and CDR2: ENHRY and SYGVKD.

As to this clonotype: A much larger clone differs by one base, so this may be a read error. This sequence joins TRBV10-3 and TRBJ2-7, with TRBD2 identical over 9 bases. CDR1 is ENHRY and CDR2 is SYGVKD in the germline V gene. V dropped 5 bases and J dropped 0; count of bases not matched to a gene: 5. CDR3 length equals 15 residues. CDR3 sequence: CAISPSGRHSYEQYF. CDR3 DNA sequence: TGTGCCATCAGTCCCAGCGGGAGGCACTCCTACGAGCAGTACTTC.

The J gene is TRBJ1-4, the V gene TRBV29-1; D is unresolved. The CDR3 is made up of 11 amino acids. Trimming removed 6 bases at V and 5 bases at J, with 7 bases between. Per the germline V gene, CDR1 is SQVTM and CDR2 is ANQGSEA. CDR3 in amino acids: CSVSPNEKLFF. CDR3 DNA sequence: TGCAGCGTAAGTCCAAATGAAAAACTGTTTTTT.

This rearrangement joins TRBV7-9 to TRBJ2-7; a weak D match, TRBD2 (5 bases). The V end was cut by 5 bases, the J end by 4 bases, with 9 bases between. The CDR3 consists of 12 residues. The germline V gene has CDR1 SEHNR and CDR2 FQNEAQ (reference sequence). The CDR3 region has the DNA TGTGCCAGCAGCGTACCGGGATACGAGCAGTACTTC. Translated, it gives CASSVPGYEQYF.

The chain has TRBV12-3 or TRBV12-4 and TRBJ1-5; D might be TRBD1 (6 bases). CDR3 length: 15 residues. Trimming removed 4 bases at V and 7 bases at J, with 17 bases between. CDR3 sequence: CASSSATGAGQPQHF. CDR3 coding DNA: TGTGCCAGCAGTTCCGCGACAGGCGCAGGACAGCCCCAGCATTTT.

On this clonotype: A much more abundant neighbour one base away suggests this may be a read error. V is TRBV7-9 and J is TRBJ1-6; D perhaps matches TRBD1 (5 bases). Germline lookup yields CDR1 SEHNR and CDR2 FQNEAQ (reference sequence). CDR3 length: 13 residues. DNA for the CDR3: TGTGCCGGCAGCTCCGCAGGGTATTCACCCCTCCACTTT. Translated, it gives CAGSSAGYSPLHF.

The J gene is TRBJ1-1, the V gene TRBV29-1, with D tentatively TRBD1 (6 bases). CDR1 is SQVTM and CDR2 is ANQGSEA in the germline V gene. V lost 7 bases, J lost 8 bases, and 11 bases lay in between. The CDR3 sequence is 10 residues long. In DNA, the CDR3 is TGCAGCGGGGAGGGGGACGAAGCTTTCTTT. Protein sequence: CSGEGDEAFF. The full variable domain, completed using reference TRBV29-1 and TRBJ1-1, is SAVISQKPSRDICQRGTSLTIQCQVDSQVTMMFWYRQQPGQSLTLIATANQGSEATYESGFVIDKFPISRPNLTFSTLTVSNMSPEDSSIYLCSGEGDEAFFGQGTRLTVV.

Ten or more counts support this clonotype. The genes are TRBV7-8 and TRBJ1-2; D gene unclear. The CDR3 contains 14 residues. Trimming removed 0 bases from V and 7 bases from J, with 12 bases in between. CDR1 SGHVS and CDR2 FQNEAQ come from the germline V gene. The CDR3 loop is CASSLALRSGGYTF. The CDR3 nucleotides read TGTGCCAGCAGCTTAGCGCTAAGGTCCGGTGGCTACACCTTC.

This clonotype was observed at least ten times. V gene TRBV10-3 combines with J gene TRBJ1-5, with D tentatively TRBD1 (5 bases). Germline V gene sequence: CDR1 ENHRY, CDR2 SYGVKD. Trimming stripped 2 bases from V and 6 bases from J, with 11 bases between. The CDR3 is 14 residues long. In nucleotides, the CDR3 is TGTGCCATCAGTGAGACACAGGACATTCAGCCCCAGCATTTT. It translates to CAISETQDIQPQHF.

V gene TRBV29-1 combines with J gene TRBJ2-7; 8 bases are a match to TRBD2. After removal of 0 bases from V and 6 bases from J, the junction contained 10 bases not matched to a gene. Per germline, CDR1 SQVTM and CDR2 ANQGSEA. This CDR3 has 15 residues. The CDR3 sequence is CSVEDGGPREGEQYF. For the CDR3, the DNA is TGCAGCGTTGAAGACGGCGGACCACGGGAGGGCGAGCAGTACTTC.

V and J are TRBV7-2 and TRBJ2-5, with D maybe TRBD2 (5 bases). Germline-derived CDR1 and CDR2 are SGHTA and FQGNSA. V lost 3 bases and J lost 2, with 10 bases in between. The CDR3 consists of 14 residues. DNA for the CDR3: TGTGCCAGCAGCTTCTGGGGAGAGCAAGAGACCCAGTACTTC. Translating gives CASSFWGEQETQYF.

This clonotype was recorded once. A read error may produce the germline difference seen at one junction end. CDR3 bases: TGCGCCAGCAGCTTGGCCTGGGGGGACGCCGGGGAGCTGTACTTC. It is translated as CASSLAWGDAGELYF. J is TRBJ2-7 and V is TRBV5-1; D possibly corresponds to TRBD2 (6 bases). The CDR3 loop spans 15 amino acids. Germline V gene data show CDR1 as SGHRS and CDR2 as YFSETQ.

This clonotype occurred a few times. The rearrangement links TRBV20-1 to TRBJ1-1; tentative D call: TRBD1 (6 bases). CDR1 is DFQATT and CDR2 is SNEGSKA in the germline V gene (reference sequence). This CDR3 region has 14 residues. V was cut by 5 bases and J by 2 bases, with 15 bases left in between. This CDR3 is CSASSPDSNTEAFF. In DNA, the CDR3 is TGCAGTGCTTCGAGCCCGGACAGCAACACTGAAGCTTTCTTT.

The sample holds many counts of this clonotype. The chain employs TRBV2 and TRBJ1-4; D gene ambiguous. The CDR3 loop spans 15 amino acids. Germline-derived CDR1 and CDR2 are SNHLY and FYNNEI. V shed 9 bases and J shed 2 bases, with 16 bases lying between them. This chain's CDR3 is CASSTGFATNEKLFF. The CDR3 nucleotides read TGTGCCAGTTCCACGGGCTTTGCGACTAATGAAAAACTGTTTTTT. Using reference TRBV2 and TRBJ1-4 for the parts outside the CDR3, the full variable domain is EPEVTQTPSHQVTQMGQEVILRCVPISNHLYFYWYRQILGQKVEFLVSFYNNEISEKSEIFDDQFSVERPDGSNFTLKIRSTKLEDSAMYFCASSTGFATNEKLFFGSGTQLSVL.